The sequence of this T cell receptor beta chain was determined in a study of identifying expanded T cells in peripheral blood (dated by TCRdb to 2018 to 2020). With respect to the entire study: Separate aliquots of the same genomic DNA pool were sequenced to produce technical replicates, and four replicates were compared in pairs.

TCRbeta CDR3 regions were profiled by bias-controlled multiplex PCR amplification of genomic DNA with the immunoSEQ Assay. In the original analysis: To quantify the absolute abundance of each unique TCRbeta CDR3 region, the sequences were collapsed and filtered. Two models were used to test differential abundance: a binomial model (Fisher-equivalent) and a beta-binomial model that adds time-dependent variance fitted from healthy donors. Clones with fewer than 5 combined templates were removed, and a clone was called differentially abundant if the clone's Benjamini-Hochberg FDR was below 0.01. Beta-binomial variance was modeled as a function of total template count across the two samples using the form v = (b*log(k)+a)^2. Held by TCRdb, this immuneACCESS table contains in-frame sequences only and omits some clones. Under half of the omission traces to an unresolved V gene where checked; the cause of the rest is unknown. Clone size and the V and J calls come from that table; the DNA yielded D and trimming. Counted in this sample were over 100,000 clones; 88% of them appeared once. The leading ten clones occupy 7.5% to 9.5% of the sample.

Paper-wide results and their limitations: Across all healthy-donor time intervals, the beta-binomial model significantly cut both the number of clones called differentially abundant and the false-positive rate. Across all healthy donors, variance in clone template counts between roughly 2-week samples was found to increase significantly with total template count. The authors expected that biological variance in healthy repertoires might rise further over much longer intervals, such as months to years. The binomial model flagged approximately 1.3 differentially abundant clones between technical replicates but about 16.4 over around two weeks and roughly 19 over approximately 4 weeks.

During the collection period, no immune events, such as infections, were documented for the healthy donors. Time-dependent variance in a beta-binomial model of T-cell clone differential abundance was calibrated using healthy-donor blood repertoires as a training cohort. The training cohort included approximately 10 healthy donors, of whom 3 were female and 7 were male. Donor ages ranged from roughly 29 to 64 years, with an average of about 41 years. Whole blood, obtained from a commercial supplier, was collected from each healthy donor at three time points spaced roughly 14 days apart. For immunosequencing, genomic DNA was extracted from whole blood that had not been sorted. As to this clone: Its cognate antigen has yet to be identified. No quality values exist for individual bases; no much larger clone is one base distant.

Between the V and J ends, shortened by 0 bases and 3 bases respectively, the junction contains 6 bases. The CDR3 spans 14 residues, from the cysteine through the phenylalanine. Just the 42-base CDR3 DNA is kept, in frame starting at base 1. Via the germline V gene (reference sequence), CDR1 is SEHNR and CDR2 FQNEAQ. The sequence was obtained from a person between 18 and 75 years old in good health. The rearrangement joined TRBV7-9 to TRBJ2-4, with an unclear D gene assignment. Sequencing was done on a sample of blood. The DNA sequence follows: TGTGCCAGCAGCTTAGCTCTGGTCAAAAACATTCAGTACTTC. Translated, it reads CASSLALVKNIQYF.